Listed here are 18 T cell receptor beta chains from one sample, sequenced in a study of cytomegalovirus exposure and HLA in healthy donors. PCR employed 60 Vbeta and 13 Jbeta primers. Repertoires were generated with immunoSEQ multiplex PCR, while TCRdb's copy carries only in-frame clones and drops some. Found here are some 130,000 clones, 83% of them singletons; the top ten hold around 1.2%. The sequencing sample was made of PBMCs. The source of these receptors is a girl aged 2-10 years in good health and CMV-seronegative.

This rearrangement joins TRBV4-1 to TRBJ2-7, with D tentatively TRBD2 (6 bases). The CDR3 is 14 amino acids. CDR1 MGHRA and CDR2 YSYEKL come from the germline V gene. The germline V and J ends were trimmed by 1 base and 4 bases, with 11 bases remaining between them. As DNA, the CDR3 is TGCGCCAGCAGCCAAGTGATTGGGGGGTACGAGCAGTACTTC. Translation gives CASSQVIGGYEQYF.

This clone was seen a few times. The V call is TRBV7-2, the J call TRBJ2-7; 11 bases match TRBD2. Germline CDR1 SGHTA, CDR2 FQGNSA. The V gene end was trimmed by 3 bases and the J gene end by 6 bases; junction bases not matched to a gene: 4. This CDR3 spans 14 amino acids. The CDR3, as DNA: TGTGCCAGCAGCTTTAGCGGGAGGGCCGTCGAGCAGTACTTC. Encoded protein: CASSFSGRAVEQYF.

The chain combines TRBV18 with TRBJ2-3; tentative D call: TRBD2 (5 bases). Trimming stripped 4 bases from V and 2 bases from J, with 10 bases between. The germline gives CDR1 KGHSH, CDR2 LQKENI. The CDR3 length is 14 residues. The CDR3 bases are TGTGCCAGCTCACTAGCGTCGTACACAGATACGCAGTATTTT. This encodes CASSLASYTDTQYF.

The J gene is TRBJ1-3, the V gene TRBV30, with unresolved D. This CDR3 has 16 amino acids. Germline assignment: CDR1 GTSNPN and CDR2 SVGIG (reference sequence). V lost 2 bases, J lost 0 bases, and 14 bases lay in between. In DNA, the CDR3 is TGTGCCTGGAGTCCCCTTGCCCGGAGCTCTGGAAACACCATATATTTT. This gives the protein CAWSPLARSSGNTIYF.

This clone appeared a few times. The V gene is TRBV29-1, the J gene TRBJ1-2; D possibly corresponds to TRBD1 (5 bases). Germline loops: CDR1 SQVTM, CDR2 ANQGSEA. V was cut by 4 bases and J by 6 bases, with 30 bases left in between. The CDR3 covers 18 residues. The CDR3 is CSVVGWLAGMVTRDGYTF. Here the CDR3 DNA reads TGCAGCGTTGTCGGATGGTTGGCAGGGATGGTAACTCGGGATGGCTACACCTTC.

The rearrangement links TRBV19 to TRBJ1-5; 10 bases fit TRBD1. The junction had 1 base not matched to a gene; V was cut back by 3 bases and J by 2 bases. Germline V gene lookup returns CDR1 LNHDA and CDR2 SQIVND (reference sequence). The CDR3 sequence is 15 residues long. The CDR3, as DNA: TGTGCCAGTAGTATGGGGACAGGGGGCAATCAGCCCCAGCATTTT. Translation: CASSMGTGGNQPQHF.

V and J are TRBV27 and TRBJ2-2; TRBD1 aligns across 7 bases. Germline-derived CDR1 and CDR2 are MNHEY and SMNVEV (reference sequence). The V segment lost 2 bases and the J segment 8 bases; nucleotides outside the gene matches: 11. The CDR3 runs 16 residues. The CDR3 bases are TGTGCCAGCAGTTTACAGGACAGGCTCTTGGCAGGGGAGCTGTTTTTT. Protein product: CASSLQDRLLAGELFF.

The CDR3 region is CASSSGGRVALGGYTF. In DNA, the CDR3 is TGTGCCAGCAGTTCGGGCGGCAGGGTGGCTCTAGGGGGCTACACCTTC. This rearrangement joins TRBV28 to TRBJ1-2, with D perhaps TRBD1 (5 bases). The CDR3 is 16 residues long. Trimming shortened V by 4 bases and J by 8 bases, and 23 bases separated the two germline ends. CDR1 and CDR2 from the germline V gene are MDHEN and SYDVKM.

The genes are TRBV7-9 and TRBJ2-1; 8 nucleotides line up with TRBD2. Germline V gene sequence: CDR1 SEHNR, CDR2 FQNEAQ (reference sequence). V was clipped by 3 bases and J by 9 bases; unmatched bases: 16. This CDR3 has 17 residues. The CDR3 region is CASSFGGRRGLVSEQFF. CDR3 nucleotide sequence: TGTGCCAGCAGCTTCGGCGGGAGGAGGGGCCTAGTTAGTGAGCAGTTCTTC. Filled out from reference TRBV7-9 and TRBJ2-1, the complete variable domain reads DTGVSQNPRHKITKRGQNVTFRCDPISEHNRLYWYRQTLGQGPEFLTYFQNEAQLEKSRLLSDRFSAERPKGSFSTLEIQRTEQGDSAMYLCASSFGGRRGLVSEQFFGPGTRLTVL.

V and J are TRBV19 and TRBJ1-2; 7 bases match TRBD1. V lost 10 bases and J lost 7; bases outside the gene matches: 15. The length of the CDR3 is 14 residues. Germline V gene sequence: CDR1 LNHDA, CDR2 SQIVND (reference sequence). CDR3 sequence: CATNARDRVFGYTF. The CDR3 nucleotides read TGTGCCACCAACGCCCGCGACAGGGTATTTGGCTACACCTTC. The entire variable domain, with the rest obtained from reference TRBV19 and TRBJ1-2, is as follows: DGGITQSPKYLFRKEGQNVTLSCEQNLNHDAMYWYRQDPGQGLRLIYYSQIVNDFQKGDIAEGYSVSREKKESFPLTVTSAQKNPTAFYLCATNARDRVFGYTFGSGTRLTVV.

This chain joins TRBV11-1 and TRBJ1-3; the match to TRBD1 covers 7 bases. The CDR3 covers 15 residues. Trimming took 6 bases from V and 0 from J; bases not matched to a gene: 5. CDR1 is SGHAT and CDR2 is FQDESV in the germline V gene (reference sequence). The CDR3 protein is CASSSGTDSGNTIYF. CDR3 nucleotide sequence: TGTGCCAGCAGTTCCGGGACAGACTCTGGAAACACCATATATTTT.

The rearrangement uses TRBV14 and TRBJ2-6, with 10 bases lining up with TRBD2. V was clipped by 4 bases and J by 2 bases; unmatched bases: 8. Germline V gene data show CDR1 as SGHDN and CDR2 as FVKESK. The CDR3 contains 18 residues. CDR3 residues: CASSRLAGGLTGANVLTF. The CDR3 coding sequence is TGTGCCAGCAGCCGATTAGCGGGGGGCCTTACTGGGGCCAACGTCCTGACTTTC.

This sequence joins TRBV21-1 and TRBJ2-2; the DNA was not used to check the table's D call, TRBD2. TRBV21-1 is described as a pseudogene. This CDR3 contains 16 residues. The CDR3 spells CASSKAWSTNTGELFF. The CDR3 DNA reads TGTGCCAGCAGCAAAGCATGGAGCACGAACACCGGGGAGCTGTTTTTT.

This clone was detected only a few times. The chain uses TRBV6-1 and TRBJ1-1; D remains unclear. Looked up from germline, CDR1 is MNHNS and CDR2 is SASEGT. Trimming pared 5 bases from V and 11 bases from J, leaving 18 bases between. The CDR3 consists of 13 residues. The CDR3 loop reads CASSPTGGLNAFF. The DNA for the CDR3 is TGTGCCAGCAGTCCCACGGGAGGGCTGAACGCTTTCTTT.

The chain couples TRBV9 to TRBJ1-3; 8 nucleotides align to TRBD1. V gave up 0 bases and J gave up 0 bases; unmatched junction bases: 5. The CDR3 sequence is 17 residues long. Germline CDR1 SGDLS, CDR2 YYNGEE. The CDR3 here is CASSVEAGGFSGNTIYF. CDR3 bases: TGTGCCAGCAGCGTAGAAGCAGGGGGCTTCTCTGGAAACACCATATATTTT.

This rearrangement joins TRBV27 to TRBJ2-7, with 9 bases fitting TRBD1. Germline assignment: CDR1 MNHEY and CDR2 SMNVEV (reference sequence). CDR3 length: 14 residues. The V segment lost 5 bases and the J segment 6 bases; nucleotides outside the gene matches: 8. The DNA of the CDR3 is TGTGCCAGCAGTCCCCGGGACAGGGTTTCCGAGCAGTACTTC. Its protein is CASSPRDRVSEQYF.

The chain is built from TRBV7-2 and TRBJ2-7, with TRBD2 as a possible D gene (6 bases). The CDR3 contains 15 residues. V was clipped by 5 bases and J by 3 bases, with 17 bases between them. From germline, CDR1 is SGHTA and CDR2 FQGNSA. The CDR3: CASSPDSGGNYEQYF. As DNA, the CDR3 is TGTGCCAGCAGCCCGGATAGCGGAGGGAACTACGAGCAGTACTTC.

The DNA for the CDR3 is TGTGCCAGCACGACACAGGGGGTACGGAACACTGAAGCTTTCTTT. This sequence encodes CASTTQGVRNTEAFF. V usage is TRBV2 and J usage is TRBJ1-1; 8 nucleotides align to TRBD1. V shed 7 bases and J 1 base; nucleotides not matched to a gene: 8. The CDR3 length is 15 residues. The germline gives CDR1 SNHLY, CDR2 FYNNEI.